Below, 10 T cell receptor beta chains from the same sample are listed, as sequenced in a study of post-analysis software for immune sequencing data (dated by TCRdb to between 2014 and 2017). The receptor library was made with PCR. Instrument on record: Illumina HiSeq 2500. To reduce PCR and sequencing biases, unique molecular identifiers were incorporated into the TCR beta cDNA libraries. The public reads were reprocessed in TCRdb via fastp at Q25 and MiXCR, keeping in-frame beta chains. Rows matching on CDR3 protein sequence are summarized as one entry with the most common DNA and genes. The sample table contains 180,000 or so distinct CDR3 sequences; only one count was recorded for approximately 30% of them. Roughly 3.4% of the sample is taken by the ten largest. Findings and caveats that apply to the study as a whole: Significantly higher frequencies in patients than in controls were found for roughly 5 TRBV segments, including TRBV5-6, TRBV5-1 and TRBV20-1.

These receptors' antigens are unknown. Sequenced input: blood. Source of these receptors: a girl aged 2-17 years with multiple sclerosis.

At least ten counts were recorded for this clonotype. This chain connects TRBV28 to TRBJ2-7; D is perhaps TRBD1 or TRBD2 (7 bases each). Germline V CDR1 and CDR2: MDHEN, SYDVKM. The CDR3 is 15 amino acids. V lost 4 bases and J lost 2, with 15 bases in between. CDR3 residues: CASSSRQGGPYEQYF. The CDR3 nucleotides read TGTGCCAGCAGTTCCCGACAGGGAGGGCCCTACGAGCAGTACTTC.

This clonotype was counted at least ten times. CDR3 loop: CATSSPGTDTQYF. The CDR3 coding sequence is TGTGCCACCAGCAGCCCTGGCACAGATACGCAGTATTTT. V is TRBV15 and J is TRBJ2-3, with D hard to call. Trimming shortened V by 3 bases and J by 1 base, and 5 bases separated the two germline ends. This CDR3 spans 13 amino acids. The germline V gene encodes CDR1 LNHNV and CDR2 YYDKDF (reference sequence).

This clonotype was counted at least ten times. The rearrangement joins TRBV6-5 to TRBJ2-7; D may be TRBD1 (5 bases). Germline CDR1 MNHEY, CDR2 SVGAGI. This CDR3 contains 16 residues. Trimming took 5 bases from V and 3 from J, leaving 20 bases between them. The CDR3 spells CASSPRAWGRIYEQYF. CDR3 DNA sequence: TGTGCCAGCAGTCCCCGGGCCTGGGGCAGAATCTACGAGCAGTACTTC.

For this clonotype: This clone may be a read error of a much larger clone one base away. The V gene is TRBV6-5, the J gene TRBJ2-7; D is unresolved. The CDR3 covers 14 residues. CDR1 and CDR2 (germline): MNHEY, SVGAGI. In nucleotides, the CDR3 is TGTGCCAGCAGTTACAGGGCAAGCTCCTACGGGCAGTACTTC. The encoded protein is CASSYRASSYGQYF.

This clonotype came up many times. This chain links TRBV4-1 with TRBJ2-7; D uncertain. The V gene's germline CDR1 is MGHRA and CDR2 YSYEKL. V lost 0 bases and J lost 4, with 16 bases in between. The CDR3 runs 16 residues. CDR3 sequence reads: CASSQDWAGPLYEQYF. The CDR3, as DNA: TGCGCCAGCAGCCAAGATTGGGCAGGACCGCTGTACGAGCAGTACTTC.

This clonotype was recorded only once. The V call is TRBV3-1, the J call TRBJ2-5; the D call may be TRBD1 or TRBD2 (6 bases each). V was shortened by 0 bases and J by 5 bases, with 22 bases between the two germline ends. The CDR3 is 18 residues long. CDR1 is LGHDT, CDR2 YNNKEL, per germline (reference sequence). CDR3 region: CASSQDQEMRGEGETQYF. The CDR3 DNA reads TGTGCCAGCAGCCAAGATCAAGAAATGAGGGGGGAAGGGGAGACCCAGTACTTC.

Here the CDR3 DNA reads TGCGCCAGCAGCCAAGAGGGGGCGTGGGCCGGGGAGCTGTTTTTT. Its translation is CASSQEGAWAGELFF. The chain joins TRBV4-1 to TRBJ2-2; perhaps TRBD1 as D (6 bases). The V end was cut by 0 bases, the J end by 6 bases, with 11 bases between. CDR1 MGHRA and CDR2 YSYEKL come from the germline V gene. The CDR3 loop spans 15 amino acids.

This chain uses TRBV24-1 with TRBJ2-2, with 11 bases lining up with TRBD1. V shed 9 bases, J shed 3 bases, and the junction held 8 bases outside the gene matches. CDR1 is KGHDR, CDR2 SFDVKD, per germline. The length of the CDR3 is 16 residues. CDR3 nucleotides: TGTGCCACCGCGTGGGGGGACAGGGGGGACACCGGGGAGCTGTTTTTT. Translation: CATAWGDRGDTGELFF.

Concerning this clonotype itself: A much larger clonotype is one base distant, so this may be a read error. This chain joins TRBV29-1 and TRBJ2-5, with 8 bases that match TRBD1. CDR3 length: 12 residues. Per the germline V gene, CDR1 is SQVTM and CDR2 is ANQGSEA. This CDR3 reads CGVDRGPATQYF. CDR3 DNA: TGCGGCGTTGACAGGGGACCCGCGACCCAGTACTTC. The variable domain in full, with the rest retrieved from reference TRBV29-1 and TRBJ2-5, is SAVISQKPSRDICQRGTSLTIQCQVDSQVTMMFWYRQQPGQSLTLIATANQGSEATYESGFVIDKFPISRPNLTFSTLTVSNMSPEDSSIYLCGVDRGPATQYFGPGTRLLVL.

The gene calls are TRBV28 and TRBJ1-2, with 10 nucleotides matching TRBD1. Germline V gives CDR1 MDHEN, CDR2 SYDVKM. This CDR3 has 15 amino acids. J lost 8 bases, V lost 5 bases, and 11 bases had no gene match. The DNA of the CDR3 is TGTGCCAGCAGTGCCCTCTGGGACAGGGGCCCAGGCTACACCTTC. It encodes CASSALWDRGPGYTF.